This entry concerns a single T cell receptor (beta chain). This record belongs to a study of T-cell memory formation after mild COVID-19. From germline, CDR1 is DFQATT and CDR2 SNEGSKA (reference sequence). Trimming at V came to 2 bases and at J to 1 base, leaving 13 bases not matched to a gene. The CDR3 is 18 amino acids. TCRdb passed the 5' RACE reads through MiXCR, listing each CDR3 protein once. The sample yields 190,000 or so distinct CDR3 sequences, more than 25% seen once. This sequence was found in an adult woman who had mild COVID-19 (a few samples of this study predate the infection). Cell type and time point are not known. The sample taken for sequencing was PBMCs or a T cell subset sorted from them (not recorded which). The gene calls are TRBV20-1 and TRBJ2-3, with 9 bases fitting TRBD2. This CDR3 reads CSARRDSGRGFRTDTQYF. The CDR3 nucleotides read TGCAGTGCTAGACGAGATAGCGGGAGAGGGTTCCGCACAGATACGCAGTATTTT.